This TCR beta chain was observed in a study of vaccination and CD4 T cells after COVID-19. Study background: Overlapping spike peptides from SARS-CoV-2, HCoV-NL63, HCoV-OC43 and HCoV-229E served to stimulate the cells. Each control was exposed to a CEFX pool, an HIV-1 Nef pool, or no peptide at all.

Treatment denoted: roughly ten-day PBMC culture with coronavirus spike peptide pools or control peptides (ViraFEST assay). Following expansion of antigen-specific T cells with peptide pools, ViraFEST then sequenced TCRs. Fresh replacement IL-2 medium substituted for half the medium on days 3 and 7. Notes on this clonotype: The antigen is undetermined.

The assay that was used to sequence DNA from cultured CD4+ T cells was the Oncomine TCR Beta short-read assay. TCRdb re-called the PCR reads through MiXCR, storing one row per CDR3 protein. The table lists around 16,000 distinct CDR3 sequences, roughly 54% of them singletons, with 15% to 20% in the top ten. CDR1 and CDR2 (germline): MDHEN, SYDVKM. V shed 5 bases and J shed 4 bases, with 18 bases lying between them. The CDR3 runs 16 residues. The receptor's source is a human donor who had recovered from COVID-19. The chain carries TRBV28 and TRBJ1-5, with D possibly matching TRBD1 (6 bases). Source: CD4+ T cells from blood, cultured in vitro, taken before SARS-CoV-2 vaccination. The CDR3 sequence: CASSVPSVGANQPQHF. The DNA for the CDR3 is TGTGCCAGCAGTGTCCCCTCAGTGGGGGCAAATCAGCCCCAGCATTTT.